The subject of this entry is one T cell receptor beta chain. This sample is drawn from a study of blood T cell repertoires in COVID-19. Original analysis: Amplification of reference gene primers was used by the study to estimate nucleated cell counts. Produced via immunoSEQ multiplex PCR; TCRdb's table is partial and in-frame only. V and J calls and clone size are those listed in that table; D and trimming were worked out from the DNA. The top ten clones hold 3% to 4% of a sample with 310,000 or so clones, roughly 90% of them seen once. This CDR3 is 14 amino acids long. Looked up from germline, CDR1 is KGHDR and CDR2 is SFDVKD. V was cut by 3 bases and J by 7 bases, with 12 bases left in between.

Sequenced input: peripheral blood. The chain is built from TRBV24-1 and TRBJ2-1; maybe TRBD2 (5 bases). This clonotype originated in a woman in her forties or fifties with active or convalescent COVID-19. The CDR3 is CATSDDYRTNEQFF. The CDR3, as DNA: TGTGCCACCAGTGATGACTACCGAACGAATGAGCAGTTCTTC.